This entry is about one T cell receptor beta chain. Its antigen remains unidentified. Trimming removed 8 bases at V and 5 bases at J, with 18 bases between. Germline V lookup: CDR1 SGHTA, CDR2 FQGNSA. This CDR3 region has 14 residues. This sample was taken from a study of blood T cells in healthy people across ages. Findings of the study overall: The lack of PBMC sorting stopped any conclusive naive versus antigen-experienced comparison.

The study recruited healthy Caucasian donors from Russia who were aged about 6 to 100. PCR was performed a second time for roughly 7 to 12 cycles using a sample-barcoded 5' primer and a J-beta primer mix. TCRdb re-called the 5' RACE reads with MiXCR, one entry per CDR3 protein. Of about 1.5 million distinct CDR3 sequences listed, roughly two fifths are singletons. The J gene is TRBJ1-2, the V gene TRBV7-2; D is undetermined. The sequence was collected from a woman aged 18-29 years in good health. Sequenced input: blood. The CDR3 loop is CASVEDLAGYGYTF. The CDR3 nucleotides are TGTGCCAGCGTTGAAGACCTCGCTGGATATGGCTACACCTTC.